This TCR beta chain is drawn from a study of sequential checkpoint blockade in melanoma. For the study at large: DNA from more than 75 pretreatment tumor samples underwent TCRβ immunosequencing.

Treatment in this sample: randomized to nivolumab then ipilimumab (arm A) or the reverse (arm B). Using immunoSEQ multiplex PCR, the repertoire was profiled, and TCRdb retains in-frame clones only, with some absent. Of a few thousand clones in the sample, 30% to 40% were seen once. Study-wide results and limits: Clinical benefit was about 30 times likelier when tumor T-cell fraction and clonality increased. In arm A, pretreatment tumor clonality was associated with response.

This clone has only a few counts. As yet, its antigen is unknown. CDR1 and CDR2 from the germline V gene are SGHVS and FNYEAQ. With V trimmed by 2 bases and J by 6 bases, 2 bases remained unmatched. This CDR3 has 14 residues. The chain uses TRBV7-6 and TRBJ2-2, with 8 bases that match TRBD1. Sequences were derived from tumor tissue (inferred from file names), sampled from a patient given nivolumab and ipilimumab in sequence. The TCR sequence derives from a human donor with melanoma. The CDR3 DNA follows: TGTGCCAGCAGCTTACAGGGGGCGGCCGGGGAGCTGTTTTTT. The encoded protein is CASSLQGAAGELFF. Complete variable domain (other parts from reference TRBV7-6 and TRBJ2-2): GAGVSQSPRYKVTKRGQDVALRCDPISGHVSLYWYRQALGQGPEFLTYFNYEAQQDKSGLPNDRFSAERPEGSISTLTIQRTEQRDSAMYRCASSLQGAAGELFFGEGSRLTVL.